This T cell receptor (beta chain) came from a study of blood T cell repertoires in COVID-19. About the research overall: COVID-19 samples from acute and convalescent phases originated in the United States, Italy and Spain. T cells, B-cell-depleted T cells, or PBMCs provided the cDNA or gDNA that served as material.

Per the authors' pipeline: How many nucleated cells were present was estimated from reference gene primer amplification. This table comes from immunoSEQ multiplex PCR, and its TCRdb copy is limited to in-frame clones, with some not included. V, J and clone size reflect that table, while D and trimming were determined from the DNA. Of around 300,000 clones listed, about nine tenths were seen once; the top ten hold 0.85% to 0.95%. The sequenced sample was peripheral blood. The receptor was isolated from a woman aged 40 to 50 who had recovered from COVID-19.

DNA of the CDR3: TGTGCCAGCAGCCCAGGACTAGGGTTTGAGCAGTTCTTC. This translates into CASSPGLGFEQFF. The chain couples TRBV3-1 (or the pseudogene TRBV3-2) to TRBJ2-1; 7 nucleotides agree with TRBD2. V was pared by 4 bases and J by 9 bases, with 6 bases of the junction left unmatched. Germline lookup yields CDR1 LGHDT and CDR2 YNNKEL (reference sequence). The CDR3 covers 13 residues.